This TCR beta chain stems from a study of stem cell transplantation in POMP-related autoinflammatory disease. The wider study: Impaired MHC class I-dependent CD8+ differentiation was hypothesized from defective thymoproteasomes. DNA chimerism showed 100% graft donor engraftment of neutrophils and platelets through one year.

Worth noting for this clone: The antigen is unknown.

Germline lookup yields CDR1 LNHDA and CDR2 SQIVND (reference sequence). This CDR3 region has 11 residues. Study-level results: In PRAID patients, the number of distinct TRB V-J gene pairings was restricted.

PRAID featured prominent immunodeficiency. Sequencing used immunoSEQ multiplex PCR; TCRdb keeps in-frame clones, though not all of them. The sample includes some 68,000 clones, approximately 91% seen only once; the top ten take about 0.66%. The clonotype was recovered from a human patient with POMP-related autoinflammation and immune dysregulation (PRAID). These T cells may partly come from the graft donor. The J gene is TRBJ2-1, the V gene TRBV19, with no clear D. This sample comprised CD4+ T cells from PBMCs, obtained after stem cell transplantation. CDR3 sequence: CVSSQGNEQFF. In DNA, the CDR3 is TGTGTCAGCAGTCAAGGCAATGAGCAGTTCTTC.